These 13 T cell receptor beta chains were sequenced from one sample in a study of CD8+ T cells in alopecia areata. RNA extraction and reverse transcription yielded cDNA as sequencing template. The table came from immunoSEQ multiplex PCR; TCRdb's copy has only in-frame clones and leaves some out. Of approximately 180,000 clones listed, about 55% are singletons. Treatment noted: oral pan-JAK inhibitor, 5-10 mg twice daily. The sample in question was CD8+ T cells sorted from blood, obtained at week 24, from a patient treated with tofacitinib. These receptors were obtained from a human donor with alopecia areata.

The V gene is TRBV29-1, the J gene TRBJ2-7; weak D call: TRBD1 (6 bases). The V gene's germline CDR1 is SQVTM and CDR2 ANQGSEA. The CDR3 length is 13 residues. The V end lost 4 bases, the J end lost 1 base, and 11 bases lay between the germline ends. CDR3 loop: CSVVNRESYEQYF. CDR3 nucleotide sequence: TGCAGCGTTGTGAACAGGGAGTCCTACGAGCAGTACTTC.

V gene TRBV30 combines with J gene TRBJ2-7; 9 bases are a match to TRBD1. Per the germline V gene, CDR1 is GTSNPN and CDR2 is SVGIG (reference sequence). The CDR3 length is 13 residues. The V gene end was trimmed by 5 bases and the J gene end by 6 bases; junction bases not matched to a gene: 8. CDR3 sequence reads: CAWGTGTASEQYF. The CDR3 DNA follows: TGTGCCTGGGGGACAGGGACGGCTAGCGAGCAGTACTTC. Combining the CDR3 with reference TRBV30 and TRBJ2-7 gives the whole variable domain SQTIHQWPATLVQPVGSPLSLECTVEGTSNPNLYWYRQAAGRGLQLLFYSVGIGQISSEVPQNLSASRPQDRQFILSSKKLLLSDSGFYLCAWGTGTASEQYFGPGTRLTVT.

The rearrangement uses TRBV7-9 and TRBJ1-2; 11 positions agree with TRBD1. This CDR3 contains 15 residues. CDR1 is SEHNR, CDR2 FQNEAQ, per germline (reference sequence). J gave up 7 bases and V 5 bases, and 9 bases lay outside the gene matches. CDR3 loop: CASSPGQGARGGYTF. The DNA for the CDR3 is TGTGCCAGCAGCCCAGGACAGGGGGCGCGGGGTGGCTACACCTTC. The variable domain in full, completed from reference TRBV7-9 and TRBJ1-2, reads DTGVSQNPRHKITKRGQNVTFRCDPISEHNRLYWYRQTLGQGPEFLTYFQNEAQLEKSRLLSDRFSAERPKGSFSTLEIQRTEQGDSAMYLCASSPGQGARGGYTFGSGTRLTVV.

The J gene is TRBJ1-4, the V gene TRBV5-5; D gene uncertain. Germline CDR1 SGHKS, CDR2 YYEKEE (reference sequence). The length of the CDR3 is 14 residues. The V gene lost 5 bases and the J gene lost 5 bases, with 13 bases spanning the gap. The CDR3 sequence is CASSPKEYNEKLFF. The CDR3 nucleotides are TGTGCCAGCAGTCCTAAAGAGTACAATGAAAAACTGTTTTTT.

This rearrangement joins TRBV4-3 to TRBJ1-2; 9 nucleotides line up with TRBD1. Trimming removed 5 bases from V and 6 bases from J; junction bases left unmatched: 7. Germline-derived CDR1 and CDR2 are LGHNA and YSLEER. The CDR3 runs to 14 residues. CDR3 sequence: CASSGDRVGDGYTF. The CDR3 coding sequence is TGCGCCAGCAGCGGGGACAGGGTTGGAGATGGCTACACCTTC.

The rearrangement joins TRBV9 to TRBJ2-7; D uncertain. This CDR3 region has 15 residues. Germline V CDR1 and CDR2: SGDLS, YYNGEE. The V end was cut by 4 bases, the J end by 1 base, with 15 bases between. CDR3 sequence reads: CASSPTPDLSYEQYF. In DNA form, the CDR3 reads TGTGCCAGCAGCCCGACCCCGGACCTATCCTACGAGCAGTACTTC.

The CDR3 is CASSASRNTEAFF. As DNA, the CDR3 is TGTGCCAGCAGTGCATCCAGGAACACTGAAGCTTTCTTT. V is TRBV2 and J is TRBJ1-1, with D unresolved. The CDR3 is 13 amino acids. The germline V gene has CDR1 SNHLY and CDR2 FYNNEI. V lost 4 bases and J lost 1, with 7 bases in between.

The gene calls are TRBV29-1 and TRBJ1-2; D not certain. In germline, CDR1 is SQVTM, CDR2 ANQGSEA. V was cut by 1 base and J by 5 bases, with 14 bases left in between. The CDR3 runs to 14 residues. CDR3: CSVEGEGPGYGYTF. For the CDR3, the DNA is TGCAGCGTTGAAGGCGAAGGACCGGGGTATGGCTACACCTTC.

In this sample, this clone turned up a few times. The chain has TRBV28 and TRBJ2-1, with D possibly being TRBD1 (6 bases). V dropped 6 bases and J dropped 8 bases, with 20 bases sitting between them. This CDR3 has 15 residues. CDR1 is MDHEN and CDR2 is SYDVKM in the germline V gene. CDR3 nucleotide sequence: TGTGCCAGCAGGGACAGATATTCACGGAGCGATGAGCAGTTCTTC. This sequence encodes CASRDRYSRSDEQFF.

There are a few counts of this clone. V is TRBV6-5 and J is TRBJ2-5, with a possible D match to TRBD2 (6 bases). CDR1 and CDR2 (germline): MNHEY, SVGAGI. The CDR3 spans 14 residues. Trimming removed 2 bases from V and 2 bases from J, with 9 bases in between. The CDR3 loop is CASSYAGTQETQYF. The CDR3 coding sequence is TGTGCCAGCAGTTACGCCGGGACTCAAGAGACCCAGTACTTC.

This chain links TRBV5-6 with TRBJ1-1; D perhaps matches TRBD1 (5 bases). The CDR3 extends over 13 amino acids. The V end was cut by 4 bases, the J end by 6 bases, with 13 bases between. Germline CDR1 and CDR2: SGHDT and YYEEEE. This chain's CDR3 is CASSQGTAPEAFF. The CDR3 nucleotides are TGTGCCAGCAGCCAGGGTACGGCTCCTGAAGCTTTCTTT.

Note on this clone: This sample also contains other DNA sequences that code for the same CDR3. CDR3 residues: CASSLGENTGELFF. As DNA, the CDR3 is TGTGCCAGCAGCTTAGGGGAGAACACCGGGGAGCTGTTTTTT. V usage is TRBV5-6 and J usage is TRBJ2-2; a weak D match, TRBD1 (5 bases). There are 14 residues in the CDR3. V lost 2 bases and J 1 base, leaving 6 bases between the germline ends. In germline, CDR1 is SGHDT, CDR2 YYEEEE.

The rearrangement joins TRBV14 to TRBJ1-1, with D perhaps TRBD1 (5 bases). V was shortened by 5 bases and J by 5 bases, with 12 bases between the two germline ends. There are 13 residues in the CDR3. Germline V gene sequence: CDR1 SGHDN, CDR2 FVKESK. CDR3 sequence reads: CASSVAGKTEAFF. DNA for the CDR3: TGTGCCAGCAGCGTTGCAGGGAAAACTGAAGCTTTCTTT.